This T cell receptor beta chain originates from a study of blood T cells in healthy people across ages. It was with a sample-barcoded 5' primer and a J-beta primer mix that a second PCR of about 7 to 12 cycles was run. Every cDNA molecule carried a tag from a template-switch adaptor bearing 12 random nucleotides. TCRdb re-derived calls from the 5' RACE reads in MiXCR, one entry per CDR3 protein. The sample consists of 1,800,000 or so distinct CDR3 sequences, roughly 43% of them appearing once. Note on this clonotype: The antigen remains undetermined.

Study conclusions and caveats: Both naive CD4+ cell counts and diversity were greater in long-lived donors than in aged donors. Older individuals had lower TCR beta diversity per million T cells (the decline was roughly linear).

Total RNA was isolated from each sample in quantities of at least 6 micrograms. CDR3 size: 18 residues. The V gene lost 1 base and the J gene lost 4 bases, with 21 bases spanning the gap. The germline V gene encodes CDR1 LGHNA and CDR2 YSLEER. The V call is TRBV4-3, the J call TRBJ2-3; perhaps TRBD1 as D (6 bases). The sequence came from a human donor in good health. Sequencing input: blood. The CDR3 region is CASSQGSSGALSADTQYF. CDR3 sequence (DNA): TGCGCCAGCAGCCAAGGGTCCTCAGGGGCCCTTTCCGCAGATACGCAGTATTTT.